Listed here are 21 T cell receptor beta chains from one sample, sequenced in a study of cytomegalovirus exposure and HLA in healthy donors. Use of 60 Vbeta and 13 Jbeta primers characterized the PCR. Profiling relied on immunoSEQ multiplex PCR, and the TCRdb table lists in-frame clones only, not all of them. The repertoire holds under 200,000 clones, 80% seen once, with 4% to 5% in the top ten. The material sequenced was PBMCs. Receptors originate from a man under 40 in good health and CMV-seronegative.

This clone turned up a few times. V gene TRBV5-4 combines with J gene TRBJ2-7; 7 nucleotides match TRBD2. Germline-derived CDR1 and CDR2 are SGHNT and YYREEE (reference sequence). With 2 bases clipped from V and 3 bases from J, the junction kept 17 bases outside the gene matches. This CDR3 comprises 18 residues. The chain's CDR3 is CASSFSVSGPGEYYEQYF. The CDR3 region has the DNA TGTGCCAGCAGCTTTTCAGTTAGCGGGCCCGGGGAGTACTACGAGCAGTACTTC. Full variable domain (outside the CDR3, taken from reference TRBV5-4 and TRBJ2-7): ETGVTQSPTHLIKTRGQQVTLRCSSQSGHNTVSWYQQALGQGPQFIFQYYREEENGRGNFPPRFSGLQFPNYSSELNVNALELDDSALYLCASSFSVSGPGEYYEQYFGPGTRLTVT.

This sequence joins TRBV5-1 and TRBJ1-3; D is unresolved. The CDR3 has 15 amino acids. Germline CDR1 SGHRS, CDR2 YFSETQ. V was trimmed by 0 bases and J by 8 bases, leaving 15 bases between them. CDR3 DNA: TGCGCCAGCAGCTTGGGGACTTCCCTCGGAGACACCATATATTTT. It encodes CASSLGTSLGDTIYF.

This chain connects TRBV29-1 to TRBJ1-1; D is unresolved. V was pared by 1 base and J by 10 bases, with 13 bases between. Germline V CDR1 and CDR2: SQVTM, ANQGSEA. This CDR3 region has 12 residues. Written as DNA, the CDR3 is TGCAGCGTTGAAGGTGGAGGGTTTAGAGCTTTCTTT. Its protein is CSVEGGGFRAFF. Full variable domain (outside the CDR3, taken from reference TRBV29-1 and TRBJ1-1): SAVISQKPSRDICQRGTSLTIQCQVDSQVTMMFWYRQQPGQSLTLIATANQGSEATYESGFVIDKFPISRPNLTFSTLTVSNMSPEDSSIYLCSVEGGGFRAFFGQGTRLTVV.

The rearrangement joins TRBV7-2 to TRBJ2-3; a weak D match, TRBD2 (5 bases). Trimming removed 5 bases at V and 6 bases at J, with 9 bases between. Germline V gives CDR1 SGHTA, CDR2 FQGNSA. CDR3 length equals 12 residues. The CDR3 here is CASSRGIDTQYF. The CDR3 coding sequence is TGTGCCAGCAGCCGAGGGATTGATACGCAGTATTTT.

The J gene is TRBJ1-2, the V gene TRBV6-4; D not certain. V lost 4 bases, J lost 4 bases, and 16 bases lay in between. This CDR3 has 15 amino acids. Germline lookup yields CDR1 MRHNA and CDR2 SNTAGT. This CDR3 is CASSAGPGPVYGYTF. The CDR3, as DNA: TGTGCCAGCAGTGCCGGCCCAGGCCCTGTCTATGGCTACACCTTC.

J is TRBJ1-2 and V is TRBV5-1; TRBD1 matches 10 bases. The CDR3 runs to 17 residues. J was trimmed by 4 bases and V by 4 bases; bases with no gene match: 13. Germline V gives CDR1 SGHRS, CDR2 YFSETQ. The CDR3 protein is CASSPGQGWHSFYGYTF. The CDR3 coding sequence is TGCGCCAGCAGCCCGGGACAGGGGTGGCACTCCTTCTATGGCTACACCTTC.

This clone was found a few times. The CDR3, as DNA: TGTGCCAGCAGCCCGCAACCAGTAAGCGGGGGGCTTGAGACCCAGTACTTC. It encodes CASSPQPVSGGLETQYF. The genes are TRBV5-5 and TRBJ2-5; 9 bases map to TRBD2. Germline values: CDR1 SGHKS, CDR2 YYEKEE (reference sequence). Trimming removed 4 bases from V and 5 bases from J; junction bases left unmatched: 15. This CDR3 comprises 17 residues.

This clone was observed once. The rearrangement links TRBV15 to TRBJ2-3; tentative D call: TRBD2 (5 bases). With 0 bases removed from V and 2 bases from J, the gap between germline ends came to 12 bases. The CDR3 extends over 16 amino acids. Germline lookup yields CDR1 LNHNV and CDR2 YYDKDF (reference sequence). The CDR3 DNA is TGTGCCACCAGCAGAGATCAGAGGGTTTCCACAGATACGCAGTATTTT. Translating gives CATSRDQRVSTDTQYF. Full variable domain (remainder filled in from reference TRBV15 and TRBJ2-3): DAMVIQNPRYQVTQFGKPVTLSCSQTLNHNVMYWYQQKSSQAPKLLFHYYDKDFNNEADTPDNFQSRRPNTSFCFLDIRSPGLGDTAMYLCATSRDQRVSTDTQYFGPGTRLTVL.

This chain joins TRBV10-3 and TRBJ2-7; 9 bases line up with TRBD1. The CDR3 runs to 16 residues. Germline V gene data show CDR1 as ENHRY and CDR2 as SYGVKD. Trimming removed 3 bases from V and 4 bases from J; junction bases left unmatched: 10. The CDR3 region has the DNA TGTGCCATCAGTGAAATGGCGCCGGACAGGGGTTACGAGCAGTACTTC. This codes for CAISEMAPDRGYEQYF.

The V and J genes are TRBV9 and TRBJ2-1; D might be TRBD1 (6 bases). CDR3 length equals 15 residues. Germline V gives CDR1 SGDLS, CDR2 YYNGEE. Deletions cut 4 bases from V and 1 base from J, with 12 bases between. CDR3 nucleotide sequence: TGTGCCAGCAGCACCCGGACAGAATCCTACAATGAGCAGTTCTTC. Translation: CASSTRTESYNEQFF.

J is TRBJ1-2 and V is TRBV27, with D possibly being TRBD1 (5 bases). CDR1 and CDR2 (germline): MNHEY, SMNVEV (reference sequence). Trimming stripped 3 bases from V and 5 bases from J, with 19 bases between. The CDR3 has 16 residues. The CDR3 loop reads CASSFTPQSTEYGYTF. In nucleotides, the CDR3 is TGTGCCAGCAGTTTTACCCCCCAGTCGACAGAGTATGGCTACACCTTC.

This chain joins TRBV7-3 and TRBJ2-1, with 10 positions matching TRBD2. This CDR3 has 15 amino acids. Trimming took 5 bases from V and 9 from J; bases not matched to a gene: 10. Germline V CDR1 and CDR2: SGHTA, FQGTGA. CDR3 in amino acids: CASSPEAGGPSEQFF. Written as DNA, the CDR3 is TGTGCCAGCAGCCCCGAAGCGGGAGGGCCTAGTGAGCAGTTCTTC. Using reference TRBV7-3 and TRBJ2-1 for the parts outside the CDR3, the full variable domain is GAGVSQTPSNKVTEKGKYVELRCDPISGHTALYWYRQSLGQGPEFLIYFQGTGAADDSGLPNDRFFAVRPEGSVSTLKIQRTERGDSAVYLCASSPEAGGPSEQFFGPGTRLTVL.

The chain uses TRBV5-1 and TRBJ2-7; TRBD2 matches 10 bases. The V segment lost 5 bases and the J segment 7 bases; nucleotides outside the gene matches: 18. The CDR3 extends over 17 amino acids. The V gene's germline CDR1 is SGHRS and CDR2 YFSETQ. The CDR3 DNA follows: TGCGCCAGCAGATCTCTAGCGGGAGAAGGACTAACAAAGGAGCAGTACTTC. This encodes CASRSLAGEGLTKEQYF.

V and J are TRBV28 and TRBJ1-2; a possible D gene is TRBD1 (5 bases). In germline, CDR1 is MDHEN, CDR2 SYDVKM. The V end was cut by 7 bases, the J end by 4 bases, with 13 bases between. This CDR3 contains 13 residues. As DNA, the CDR3 is TGTGCCAGCAATACAGGTCTGCGCTATGGCTACACCTTC. It is translated as CASNTGLRYGYTF.

This clone turned up a few times. The chain couples TRBV5-1 to TRBJ2-7, with a tentative D call TRBD1 (6 bases). The V end was cut by 5 bases, the J end by 9 bases, with 18 bases between. The CDR3 runs 13 residues. Germline V lookup: CDR1 SGHRS, CDR2 YFSETQ. CDR3 DNA: TGCGCCAGCAGTCGGGACATCCGGGTTGCGCAGTACTTC. Amino acid sequence: CASSRDIRVAQYF.

The chain links TRBV7-9 to TRBJ1-5; unclear D gene. The CDR3 has 13 amino acids. Germline CDR1 reads SEHNR; CDR2 reads FQNEAQ (reference sequence). With 4 bases removed from V and 6 bases from J, the gap between germline ends came to 10 bases. The CDR3 region has the DNA TGTGCCAGCAGCTCGACTAGCGGTCAGCCCCAGCATTTT. This gives the protein CASSSTSGQPQHF.

The chain employs TRBV11-3 and TRBJ2-1; D is unresolved. Germline-derived CDR1 and CDR2 are SGHNT and YENEEA. This CDR3 region has 11 residues. The V end lost 1 base, the J end lost 9 bases, and 4 bases lay between the germline ends. The chain's CDR3 is CASSLAGEQFF. The CDR3 DNA sequence: TGTGCCAGCAGCTTAGCGGGTGAGCAGTTCTTC.

The V and J genes are TRBV2 and TRBJ2-3; no clear D. This CDR3 comprises 17 residues. Germline V gene data show CDR1 as SNHLY and CDR2 as FYNNEI. V was cut by 7 bases and J by 1 base, with 21 bases left in between. The CDR3 nucleotides are TGTGCCAGCATGAGACCCCTTTCCTCGACTGGCACAGATACGCAGTATTTT. Translating it yields CASMRPLSSTGTDTQYF.

This chain links TRBV7-8 with TRBJ2-7, with TRBD1 identical over 7 bases. The CDR3 sequence is 15 residues long. V shed 0 bases, J shed 3 bases, and the junction held 5 bases outside the gene matches. The V gene's germline CDR1 is SGHVS and CDR2 FQNEAQ. CDR3 loop: CASSLARTGVYEQYF. DNA for the CDR3: TGTGCCAGCAGCTTAGCTCGTACAGGGGTCTACGAGCAGTACTTC.

This clone was picked up a small number of times. The rearrangement links TRBV5-1 to TRBJ1-5; D gene ambiguous. CDR1 and CDR2 (germline): SGHRS, YFSETQ. V was clipped by 2 bases and J by 1 base, with 7 bases between them. The CDR3 has 14 amino acids. CDR3 sequence (DNA): TGCGCCAGCAGCTTATCGGGGAGCAATCAGCCCCAGCATTTT. This sequence encodes CASSLSGSNQPQHF.

The gene calls are TRBV9 and TRBJ2-7; D possibly corresponds to TRBD2 (5 bases). Germline V CDR1 and CDR2: SGDLS, YYNGEE. The CDR3 spans 15 residues. With 4 bases removed from V and 1 base from J, the gap between germline ends came to 15 bases. CDR3 sequence reads: CASSPREGGSYEQYF. CDR3 in DNA: TGTGCCAGCAGCCCTCGCGAGGGTGGGTCCTACGAGCAGTACTTC.